Given below is one T cell receptor (beta chain) in context. Its antigen is currently unknown. Amplification used 60 Vbeta primers and 13 Jbeta primers. Using immunoSEQ multiplex PCR, the repertoire was profiled, and TCRdb retains in-frame clones only, with some absent. Of 150,000 or so clones in the sample, more than 70% are singletons; the top ten hold around 2.4%. V lost 0 bases to trimming and J lost 4 bases, with 9 bases between them. Per the germline V gene, CDR1 is MGHRA and CDR2 is YSYEKL. The CDR3 has 14 residues. This sample was taken from a study of cytomegalovirus exposure and HLA in healthy donors. Findings and caveats of the study: In a later analysis, a genetic analysis reported fewer productive-TCR N-insertions in an Asian-associated ancestry cluster than the cohort average. Several top significant clusters appeared, in a later analysis, to be linked to common viral pathogens. Association of a missense DCLRE1C variant with TCR beta V- and J-gene trimming was reported in a later analysis.

The sequence was obtained from a man aged 45-65 years in good health and CMV-seronegative. Specimen: PBMCs. This chain links TRBV4-1 with TRBJ1-2; D is undetermined. The CDR3 DNA is TGCGCCAGCAGCCAAGATAGTAGTAGCTATGGCTACACCTTC. Protein: CASSQDSSSYGYTF.